This T cell receptor beta chain was found in a study of identical twins. This clonotype occurred a few times. MiXCR, applied by TCRdb to the 5' RACE reads, yields one record per CDR3 protein. This sample has 450,000 to 650,000 distinct CDR3 sequences, with approximately 14% found just once. Per germline, CDR1 DFQATT and CDR2 SNEGSKA (reference sequence). CDR3 length: 13 residues. Trimming removed 5 bases at V and 2 bases at J, with 10 bases between. The same sample was also studied in work on yellow fever vaccine responses in identical twins.

The chain employs TRBV20-1 and TRBJ1-3; D is unresolved. Sequencing was performed on CD4+ T cells sorted from blood. The TCR comes from a woman under 30 in good health. CDR3 region: CSASLPPGNTIYF. CDR3 nucleotide sequence: TGCAGTGCTTCTCTCCCGCCTGGAAACACCATATATTTT.